This T cell receptor beta chain is drawn from a study of blood T cells in healthy people across ages. General observations from the study: Observed TCR beta diversity per million T cells went down as age went up. This fall followed a roughly linear course with age. Calculation of diversity from one million T cells yielded estimates considered to be underestimates.

Alongside a J-beta primer mix, a sample-barcoded 5' primer served in a second PCR lasting roughly 6 to 11 cycles. The template-switch adaptor was a 5' adaptor with 12 random nucleotides. It tagged each cDNA molecule. Using its own MiXCR run on the 5' RACE reads, TCRdb lists one record per CDR3 protein. The repertoire holds about 1.7 million distinct CDR3 sequences, 28% seen once, with about 7.7% in the top ten. Germline CDR1 SGHTA, CDR2 FQGNSA. J lost 8 bases, V lost 5 bases, and 11 bases had no gene match. This CDR3 contains 14 residues. As concerns this clonotype: Its antigen is currently unknown.

Individuals who donated were healthy Caucasians from Russia aged about 6 to 100. Specimen: blood. The TCR was taken from a woman aged 30 to 39 in good health. This chain joins TRBV7-2 and TRBJ1-1, with 7 bases matching TRBD1. CDR3 region: CASSKQGPPLEAFF. As DNA, the CDR3 is TGTGCCAGCAGCAAACAGGGGCCTCCTTTGGAAGCTTTCTTT.